The 27 T cell receptor beta chains below come from one sample, sequenced in a study of T cell responses to AZD1222 COVID-19 vaccine. Using immunoSEQ multiplex PCR, the repertoire was profiled, and TCRdb retains in-frame clones only, with some absent. Seen here are 150,000 or so clones, approximately 89% observed once, and the top ten hold 5.2%. The starting material was peripheral blood, obtained on day 0 of AZD1222 vaccination. The origin of the receptors is an adult in good health.

J is TRBJ1-2 and V is TRBV10-3; TRBD1 matches at 12 bases. Germline V gene data show CDR1 as ENHRY and CDR2 as SYGVKD. After removal of 6 bases from V and 4 bases from J, the junction contained 6 bases not matched to a gene. This CDR3 comprises 15 residues. CDR3 in DNA: TGTGCCATCAGCAGGGGACAGGGGGCTAGCTATGGCTACACCTTC. This encodes CAISRGQGASYGYTF.

The rearrangement joins TRBV9 to TRBJ2-2; no definite D call. Germline CDR1 is SGDLS and CDR2 is YYNGEE. Trimming took off 2 bases at V and 2 bases at J, with 7 bases between the two ends. This CDR3 is built from 14 residues. This CDR3 reads CASSVGHNTGELFF. CDR3 bases: TGTGCCAGCAGCGTGGGCCATAACACCGGGGAGCTGTTTTTT. Based on the CDR3 plus reference TRBV9 and TRBJ2-2, the full variable domain is DSGVTQTPKHLITATGQRVTLRCSPRSGDLSVYWYQQSLDQGLQFLIQYYNGEERAKGNILERFSAQQFPDLHSELNLSSLELGDSALYFCASSVGHNTGELFFGEGSRLTVL.

The rearrangement links TRBV20-1 to TRBJ1-1, with 8 bases fitting TRBD1. The CDR3 extends over 11 amino acids. Germline assignment: CDR1 DFQATT and CDR2 SNEGSKA (reference sequence). V was clipped by 8 bases and J by 5 bases; unmatched bases: 4. CDR3 region: CSTDRETEAFF. The CDR3 nucleotides are TGCAGTACGGACAGGGAGACTGAAGCTTTCTTT.

The rearrangement links TRBV15 to TRBJ1-2; a possible D gene is TRBD1 (5 bases). The V end lost 6 bases, the J end lost 5 bases, and 13 bases lay between the germline ends. The germline V gene has CDR1 LNHNV and CDR2 YYDKDF (reference sequence). The CDR3 is 13 residues long. The CDR3 DNA reads as TGTGCCACCAGTCCGGGGGGAAAATATGGCTACACCTTC. It translates to CATSPGGKYGYTF.

The chain uses TRBV3-1 (or the pseudogene TRBV3-2) and TRBJ1-4; TRBD1 matches 7 bases. V was pared by 7 bases and J by 8 bases, with 13 bases of the junction left unmatched. The CDR3 has 15 amino acids. Germline CDR1 is LGHDT and CDR2 is YNNKEL (reference sequence). The DNA for the CDR3 is TGTGCCAGCACCACTACAGGGGCGGGCGGGGAAAAACTGTTTTTT. It translates to CASTTTGAGGEKLFF.

The V and J genes are TRBV4-1 and TRBJ2-5, with D unclear. The CDR3 sequence is 14 residues long. Trimming took off 4 bases at V and 4 bases at J, with 13 bases between the two ends. Germline V lookup: CDR1 MGHRA, CDR2 YSYEKL. The CDR3 loop reads CASSPASGRETQYF. DNA for the CDR3: TGCGCCAGCAGCCCAGCCTCTGGCCGAGAGACCCAGTACTTC.

The genes are TRBV2 and TRBJ2-7; no firm D call. Germline values: CDR1 SNHLY, CDR2 FYNNEI. V lost 5 bases and J 3 bases, leaving 5 bases between the germline ends. The CDR3 sequence is 11 residues long. The CDR3 spells CASSFLYEQYF. CDR3 in DNA: TGTGCCAGCAGTTTCCTCTACGAGCAGTACTTC.

The rearrangement joins TRBV19 to TRBJ1-5, with TRBD1 matching over 8 bases. The V segment lost 7 bases and the J segment 5 bases; nucleotides outside the gene matches: 4. The CDR3 spans 13 residues. Germline V gene sequence: CDR1 LNHDA, CDR2 SQIVND (reference sequence). DNA of the CDR3: TGTGCCAGTACTCAGGGGGCCGATCAGCCCCAGCATTTT. Its protein is CASTQGADQPQHF.

The chain has TRBV14 and TRBJ1-2; TRBD1 agrees at 8 bases. The V segment lost 4 bases and the J segment 7 bases; nucleotides outside the gene matches: 8. This CDR3 is built from 14 residues. Looked up from germline, CDR1 is SGHDN and CDR2 is FVKESK. CDR3 region: CASSPRGLGSGYTF. The CDR3 DNA reads as TGTGCCAGCAGCCCCAGGGGGCTCGGGAGTGGCTACACCTTC.

This sequence joins TRBV7-9 and TRBJ1-1; 7 positions agree with TRBD1. The length of the CDR3 is 15 residues. V was clipped by 5 bases and J by 1 base; unmatched bases: 7. Germline V CDR1 and CDR2: SEHNR, FQNEAQ (reference sequence). CDR3 sequence (DNA): TGTGCCAGCAGCCCCCCGGGACAGCCGAACACTGAAGCTTTCTTT. It codes for CASSPPGQPNTEAFF. Variable domain in full (rest from reference TRBV7-9 and TRBJ1-1): DTGVSQNPRHKITKRGQNVTFRCDPISEHNRLYWYRQTLGQGPEFLTYFQNEAQLEKSRLLSDRFSAERPKGSFSTLEIQRTEQGDSAMYLCASSPPGQPNTEAFFGQGTRLTVV.

This chain links TRBV28 with TRBJ1-4; D uncertain. CDR1 MDHEN and CDR2 SYDVKM come from the germline V gene. Between the trimmed V and J ends, which lost 10 bases and 5 bases, there was a span of 14 bases. The CDR3 extends over 13 amino acids. The CDR3 DNA reads as TGTGCCACAAGTACCGGGATAAATGAAAAACTGTTTTTT. Translated, it gives CATSTGINEKLFF. Filled out from reference TRBV28 and TRBJ1-4, the complete variable domain reads DVKVTQSSRYLVKRTGEKVFLECVQDMDHENMFWYRQDPGLGLRLIYFSYDVKMKEKGDIPEGYSVSREKKERFSLILESASTNQTSMYLCATSTGINEKLFFGSGTQLSVL.

This chain connects TRBV11-2 to TRBJ1-4; D is possibly TRBD1 (6 bases). Trimming removed 7 bases from V and 8 bases from J, with 17 bases in between. Germline V lookup: CDR1 SGHAT, CDR2 FQNNGV. The CDR3 runs to 14 residues. CDR3 protein: CASTPDRWGEKLFF. The CDR3 bases are TGTGCCAGCACCCCGGACAGATGGGGGGAAAAACTGTTTTTT.

This chain uses TRBV7-9 with TRBJ2-7, with 7 bases aligning to TRBD2. J lost 0 bases, V lost 6 bases, and 5 bases had no gene match. The CDR3 spans 14 residues. Per germline, CDR1 SEHNR and CDR2 FQNEAQ (reference sequence). The CDR3 here is CASRRGGSSYEQYF. The CDR3 coding sequence is TGTGCCAGCAGAAGGGGAGGGAGCTCCTACGAGCAGTACTTC.

CDR3 sequence: CASSPSRQYYEQYF. CDR3 sequence (DNA): TGTGCCAGCTCACCTTCACGACAGTACTACGAGCAGTACTTC. V is TRBV18 and J is TRBJ2-7, with D maybe TRBD1 (5 bases). V shed 3 bases and J shed 3 bases, with 12 bases lying between them. Germline CDR1 KGHSH, CDR2 LQKENI. CDR3 length: 14 amino acids. The full variable domain, completed using reference TRBV18 and TRBJ2-7, is NAGVMQNPRHLVRRRGQEARLRCSPMKGHSHVYWYRQLPEEGLKFMVYLQKENIIDESGMPKERFSAEFPKEGPSILRIQQVVRGDSAAYFCASSPSRQYYEQYFGPGTRLTVT.

This clone was detected only once. The chain links TRBV15 to TRBJ2-3; 9 bases are shared with TRBD1. J gave up 5 bases and V 4 bases, and 4 bases lay outside the gene matches. Per the germline V gene, CDR1 is LNHNV and CDR2 is YYDKDF (reference sequence). The CDR3 has 14 residues. The DNA of the CDR3 is TGTGCCACCAGCACCGGACAGGGGTTAGATACGCAGTATTTT. As protein: CATSTGQGLDTQYF.

For the CDR3, the DNA is TGTGCCAGCAGCCAAGATCTCGCAGTAGATACGCAGTATTTT. Its translation is CASSQDLAVDTQYF. The rearrangement uses TRBV3-1 (or the pseudogene TRBV3-2) and TRBJ2-3, with D unclear. CDR3 size: 14 residues. Germline CDR1 reads LGHDT; CDR2 reads YNNKEL (reference sequence). The V and J ends lost 0 bases and 5 bases respectively, with 9 bases between them.

V usage is TRBV7-8 and J usage is TRBJ1-2; TRBD1 matches 7 bases. The CDR3 contains 14 residues. Trimming removed 3 bases from V and 5 bases from J; junction bases left unmatched: 6. Germline V gene lookup returns CDR1 SGHVS and CDR2 FQNEAQ. CDR3 DNA sequence: TGTGCCAGCAGCTTGGTAGGGGGCGCATATGGCTACACCTTC. Translating it yields CASSLVGGAYGYTF.

The chain uses TRBV5-1 and TRBJ2-3, with 10 bases fitting TRBD1. The germline gives CDR1 SGHRS, CDR2 YFSETQ. This CDR3 is 15 amino acids long. Trimming took 7 bases from V and 2 from J; bases not matched to a gene: 7. The CDR3: CASLRTGGFTDTQYF. CDR3 nucleotide sequence: TGCGCCAGCCTGCGGACAGGGGGGTTCACAGATACGCAGTATTTT. The variable domain in full, completed from reference TRBV5-1 and TRBJ2-3, reads KAGVTQTPRYLIKTRGQQVTLSCSPISGHRSVSWYQQTPGQGLQFLFEYFSETQRNKGNFPGRFSGRQFSNSRSEMNVSTLELGDSALYLCASLRTGGFTDTQYFGPGTRLTVL.

The chain recombines TRBV4-3 with TRBJ1-6; D is ambiguous. The germline gives CDR1 LGHNA, CDR2 YSLEER. This CDR3 is built from 17 residues. Trimming pared 2 bases from V and 0 bases from J, leaving 11 bases between. CDR3 protein: CASSQSYWSSYNSPLHF. CDR3 nucleotide sequence: TGCGCCAGCAGCCAATCCTACTGGAGCTCCTATAATTCACCCCTCCACTTT.

This clone was seen once. This chain joins TRBV5-1 and TRBJ2-1, with D unresolved. The CDR3 is made up of 13 amino acids. V lost 7 bases and J 5 bases, leaving 13 bases between the germline ends. Germline assignment: CDR1 SGHRS and CDR2 YFSETQ. CDR3 DNA: TGCGCCAGCTCGATCCGCCGAAACAATGAGCAGTTCTTC. Its protein is CASSIRRNNEQFF.

V gene TRBV18 combines with J gene TRBJ1-2; D is uncertain. Germline CDR1 reads KGHSH; CDR2 reads LQKENI. Between the trimmed V and J ends, which lost 2 bases and 2 bases, there was a span of 6 bases. This CDR3 region has 13 residues. CDR3 sequence: CASSPGQNYGYTF. The CDR3 DNA is TGTGCCAGCTCACCAGGGCAGAACTATGGCTACACCTTC.

The V gene is TRBV9, the J gene TRBJ2-1; tentative D call: TRBD2 (5 bases). Trimming took off 2 bases at V and 2 bases at J, with 11 bases between the two ends. The CDR3 consists of 15 residues. The germline V gene encodes CDR1 SGDLS and CDR2 YYNGEE. The CDR3 here is CASSVGISTYNEQFF. The CDR3 DNA sequence: TGTGCCAGCAGCGTCGGGATTAGCACCTACAATGAGCAGTTCTTC.

The chain combines TRBV4-1 with TRBJ2-7, with no clear D. The CDR3 covers 13 residues. V lost 1 base to trimming and J lost 3 bases, with 7 bases between them. Germline V lookup: CDR1 MGHRA, CDR2 YSYEKL. The CDR3 nucleotides read TGCGCCAGCAGCCAAGGGTTATACTACGAGCAGTACTTC. It is translated as CASSQGLYYEQYF.

The genes are TRBV5-1 and TRBJ1-1, with D possibly matching TRBD1 (5 bases). The V end lost 5 bases, the J end lost 4 bases, and 18 bases lay between the germline ends. The CDR3 contains 15 residues. Germline V gene lookup returns CDR1 SGHRS and CDR2 YFSETQ. The chain's CDR3 is CASSSQGVEGTEAFF. In nucleotides, the CDR3 is TGCGCCAGCAGTTCTCAGGGCGTTGAAGGCACTGAAGCTTTCTTT.

The sample holds one count of this clone. The V and J genes are TRBV7-9 and TRBJ2-3; perhaps D is TRBD1 or TRBD2 (5 bases each). V was shortened by 7 bases and J by 6 bases, with 26 bases between the two germline ends. The germline CDR1 and CDR2 sequences are SEHNR and FQNEAQ (reference sequence). The CDR3 runs to 17 residues. CDR3 protein: CASTGPGPQLDADTQYF. The CDR3 DNA reads TGTGCCAGCACCGGACCGGGACCTCAACTTGACGCGGATACGCAGTATTTT.

This chain links TRBV7-3 with TRBJ2-3; D may match TRBD1 or TRBD2 (5 bases each). Between the trimmed V and J ends, which lost 2 bases and 3 bases, there was a span of 12 bases. The CDR3 runs 15 residues. Germline V CDR1 and CDR2: SGHTA, FQGTGA. Here the CDR3 DNA reads TGTGCCAGCAGCTTATTAATCGGGGCGACAGATACGCAGTATTTT. Encoded protein: CASSLLIGATDTQYF.

This clone was seen once. The V and J genes are TRBV19 and TRBJ2-7, with 9 bases fitting TRBD1. The germline V gene has CDR1 LNHDA and CDR2 SQIVND (reference sequence). The CDR3 sequence is 14 residues long. V was pared by 6 bases and J by 0 bases, with 3 bases of the junction left unmatched. In DNA form, the CDR3 reads TGTGCCAGTAGCGGGACAGGGAGCTCCTACGAGCAGTACTTC. This codes for CASSGTGSSYEQYF.